One and the same sample provided the 3 T cell receptor beta chains below, sequenced in a study of blood T cells in healthy people across ages. The use of a sample-barcoded 5' primer and a J-beta primer mix characterized a second PCR of roughly 7 to 12 cycles. In TCRdb, the 5' RACE reads were re-called with MiXCR into one record per CDR3 protein. The table has 550,000 to 650,000 distinct CDR3 sequences, under 30% seen once. The specimen sequenced was blood. These TCRs come from a woman aged 80 or over in good health.

Many counts were recorded for this clonotype. J is TRBJ1-6 and V is TRBV20-1; tentatively, D is TRBD1 (5 bases). Trimming pared 2 bases from V and 6 bases from J, leaving 8 bases between. The CDR3 is made up of 13 amino acids. Per the germline V gene, CDR1 is DFQATT and CDR2 is SNEGSKA (reference sequence). The CDR3 spells CSARQGFNSPLHF. The CDR3 DNA reads as TGCAGTGCTAGACAGGGTTTTAATTCACCCCTCCACTTT.

Ten or more counts support this clonotype. The CDR3 here is CASSIKRDYEQYF. CDR3 nucleotides: TGTGCCAGTAGTATCAAAAGGGACTACGAGCAGTACTTC. This chain links TRBV19 with TRBJ2-7; no clear D. Germline V gene data show CDR1 as LNHDA and CDR2 as SQIVND (reference sequence). Trimming removed 3 bases from V and 3 bases from J, with 9 bases in between. The CDR3 totals 13 residues.

This clonotype occurred a few times. This rearrangement joins TRBV7-3 to TRBJ2-1, with 8 positions matching TRBD2. Germline trimming cut 6 bases from V and 0 bases from J; bases unmatched to any gene: 7. CDR1 and CDR2 from the germline V gene are SGHTA and FQGTGA. CDR3 length: 16 amino acids. The CDR3 protein is CASSLAGRSSYNEQFF. In nucleotides, the CDR3 is TGTGCCAGCAGTTTAGCGGGAAGGAGCTCCTACAATGAGCAGTTCTTC.